A selection of T cell receptor beta chains follows, all from one sample in a study of Ad26.COV2.S vaccination and SARS-CoV-2 variants. This table comes from immunoSEQ multiplex PCR, and its TCRdb copy is limited to in-frame clones, with some not included. Of a few hundred thousand clones listed, around nine tenths are singletons. The source was peripheral blood, collected in a trial of Ad26.COV2.S vaccine versus placebo. These receptors were collected from a person between 18 and 65 years old who received the Ad26.COV2.S COVID-19 vaccine or a placebo. Both conserved end residues are part of each CDR3. The D gene is left open where the match is weak. Size values are once, few and many counts, or a class for expanded clones, and some rows have none.

clone_size: .; v_call: TRBV6-5; d_call: .; j_call: TRBJ2-4; cdr3_nt: TGTGCCAGCAGACAGAATCTAGCCAAAAACATTCAGTACTTC; cdr3_aa: CASRQNLAKNIQYF
clone_size: .; v_call: TRBV7-3; d_call: .; j_call: TRBJ1-3; cdr3_nt: TGTGCCAGCAGCTCGGACAGTCGTTCTCTCTCTGGAAACACCATATATTTT; cdr3_aa: CASSSDSRSLSGNTIYF
clone_size: .; v_call: TRBV29-1; d_call: .; j_call: TRBJ1-1; cdr3_nt: TGCAGCGTTGGCCTCAGACTAGGATCCACTGAAGCTTTCTTT; cdr3_aa: CSVGLRLGSTEAFF
clone_size: .; v_call: TRBV7-6; d_call: TRBD2; j_call: TRBJ2-5; cdr3_nt: TGTGCCAGCAGCTTAGTAGCCCTAGCGGGTTTACAAGAGACCCAGTACTTC; cdr3_aa: CASSLVALAGLQETQYF
clone_size: once; v_call: TRBV3-1/TRBV3-2; d_call: .; j_call: TRBJ1-5; cdr3_nt: TGTGCCAGCAGCCAAGATCACCCCCGGGGACAGCCCCAGCATTTT; cdr3_aa: CASSQDHPRGQPQHF
clone_size: .; v_call: TRBV6-4; d_call: .; j_call: TRBJ2-2; cdr3_nt: TGTGCCAGCAGTGACGGCCGAAGGGCCGGGGAGCTGTTTTTT; cdr3_aa: CASSDGRRAGELFF
clone_size: .; v_call: TRBV6-1; d_call: .; j_call: TRBJ1-1; cdr3_nt: TGTGCCAGCAGTGAATGGGCGGGAGTAGGAGCTTTCTTT; cdr3_aa: CASSEWAGVGAFF
clone_size: .; v_call: TRBV19; d_call: .; j_call: TRBJ1-6; cdr3_nt: TGTGCCAGTGGTGACGATCGATTTAATTCACCCCTCCACTTT; cdr3_aa: CASGDDRFNSPLHF
clone_size: .; v_call: TRBV2; d_call: TRBD1; j_call: TRBJ1-2; cdr3_nt: TGTGCCAGCAGTCAAACGGGACAGGGCTATGGCTACACCTTC; cdr3_aa: CASSQTGQGYGYTF
clone_size: .; v_call: TRBV18; d_call: .; j_call: TRBJ1-4; cdr3_nt: TGTGCCAGCTCACCAGACAGGAGCCAGCCGGATGAAAAACTGTTTTTT; cdr3_aa: CASSPDRSQPDEKLFF
clone_size: .; v_call: TRBV29-1; d_call: .; j_call: TRBJ2-7; cdr3_nt: TGCAGCGTTCCCGACGGGGACTCCTACGAGCAGTACTTC; cdr3_aa: CSVPDGDSYEQYF